This T cell receptor (beta chain) is drawn from a study of vaccination and CD4 T cells after COVID-19. At the level of the study: Convalescent donors totaled six males and four females, including two who were Hispanic. Notes on the study in general: Reactive clonotype counts went from median around 20 after infection to 30 to 45 after vaccination, nonsignificantly.

Specified treatment: approximately nine-day PBMC culture with coronavirus spike peptide pools or control peptides (ViraFEST assay). Alongside around 9.7 IU/ml IL-2 and approximately 9.8 ug/ml peptide pools, PBMCs were cultured at some 2 million per well. Details on this clonotype: Antigen specificity is unknown.

Sequence data for DNA of cultured CD4+ T cells were generated by the Oncomine TCR Beta short-read assay. TCRdb re-analysed the PCR reads in MiXCR, keeping a single row per CDR3 protein. The sample holds some 26,000 distinct CDR3 sequences, approximately 67% seen once. This sequence originates from a human donor who received a COVID-19 vaccine. This sample comprised CD4+ T cells from blood, cultured in vitro, obtained after SARS-CoV-2 vaccination.

CDR3 coding DNA: TGTGCCAGCAGTAGTCGTGATTCACCCCTCCACTTT. This sequence encodes CASSSRDSPLHF. This rearrangement joins TRBV2 to TRBJ1-6; D is ambiguous. The CDR3 covers 12 residues. Per the germline V gene, CDR1 is SNHLY and CDR2 is FYNNEI. Deletions cut 5 bases from V and 8 bases from J, with 7 bases between.